These T cell receptor beta chains were read from a single sample in a study of T cells in Graves' hyperthyroidism and ophthalmopathy. Each CDR3 protein gets one entry after TCRdb re-called the multiplex PCR reads with MiXCR. This table has hundreds of thousands of distinct CDR3 sequences, about 45% appearing once. Sequenced: peripheral blood or thyroid tissue (not recorded which). Every receptor here comes from an adult man with Graves' disease, either hyperthyroidism or ophthalmopathy (not recorded which). Both conserved end residues are part of each CDR3. The order of the fields is J gene, D gene, clone size, V gene, CDR3 protein, CDR3 DNA. D genes are given only for firm matches. A clone size is listed for some rows: how often the clone was seen (once, few, many), or a class if it is expanded.

TRBJ2-7 TRBD1 NA TRBV7-1 CASSSWDRKGYEQYF TGTGCCAGCAGCTCCTGGGACAGGAAGGGGTACGAGCAGTACTTC
TRBJ2-7 TRBD2 NA TRBV20-1 CSASGGRRYEQYF TGCAGTGCTAGTGGCGGGAGGAGGTACGAGCAGTACTTC
TRBJ2-6 TRBD2 many TRBV19 CASRGGRAAGANVLTF TGTGCCAGTCGCGGCGGGAGGGCCGCTGGGGCCAACGTCCTGACTTTC
TRBJ1-4 TRBD1 many TRBV7-2 CASSRQGGNEKLFF TGTGCCAGCTCTCGACAGGGCGGAAATGAAAAACTGTTTTTT
TRBJ2-7 TRBD1 many TRBV15 CATSRTGDRGVDEQYF TGTGCCACCAGCAGAACCGGGGACAGGGGTGTGGACGAGCAGTACTTC
TRBJ1-2 TRBD1 NA TRBV20-1 CSARDLDRGSHGYTF TGCAGTGCTAGAGACCTGGACAGGGGAAGTCATGGCTACACCTTC
TRBJ1-1 NA few TRBV2 CASKTPGLETEAFF TGTGCCAGCAAAACTCCGGGACTGGAGACTGAAGCTTTCTTT
TRBJ2-5 TRBD2 many TRBV11-3 CASRPGTSPQETQYF TGTGCCAGCAGACCTGGGACTAGTCCGCAAGAGACCCAGTACTTC
TRBJ2-7 NA NA TRBV20-1 CSARDYREVYEQYF TGCAGTGCTAGGGATTACAGGGAGGTCTACGAGCAGTACTTC
TRBJ2-5 TRBD1 NA TRBV6-1 CASSRQGAPETQYF TGTGCCAGCAGTCGACAGGGGGCGCCGGAGACCCAGTACTTC
TRBJ2-7 NA once TRBV29-1 CSALADSSLTEQYF TGCAGCGCCTTGGCGGACAGCTCCTTAACCGAGCAGTACTTC
TRBJ1-3 NA NA TRBV10-3 CAISDLATSSGNTIYF TGTGCCATCAGTGACCTAGCGACAAGCTCTGGAAACACCATATATTTT
TRBJ1-2 NA NA TRBV29-1 CSVLPDGNSGYTF TGCAGCGTTCTCCCGGACGGCAATTCTGGCTACACCTTC
TRBJ1-1 NA many TRBV12-3/TRBV12-4 CASSLGGVTEAFF TGTGCCAGCAGTTTAGGGGGGGTCACTGAAGCTTTCTTT
TRBJ1-3 NA NA TRBV7-2 CASSSYRATGNTIYF TGTGCCAGCAGCTCCTACAGGGCGACTGGAAACACCATATATTTT
TRBJ1-5 NA NA TRBV27 CASSPRVFQPQHF TGTGCCAGCAGTCCCAGGGTGTTTCAGCCCCAGCATTTT
TRBJ2-7 TRBD1 NA TRBV2 CASRNRDRGPYEQYF TGTGCCAGCAGGAACCGGGACAGGGGACCCTACGAGCAGTACTTC
TRBJ2-5 NA NA TRBV5-4 CASSLGTLYGTQYF TGTGCCAGCAGCTTGGGGACTCTATACGGGACCCAGTACTTC
TRBJ1-2 TRBD1 NA TRBV20-1 CSEGGTGGAYGYTF TGCAGTGAAGGTGGGACAGGGGGCGCCTATGGCTACACCTTC
TRBJ1-1 NA many TRBV20-1 CSARVGVWNTEAFF TGCAGTGCTAGGGTCGGGGTTTGGAACACTGAAGCTTTCTTT
TRBJ2-7 TRBD1 NA TRBV25-1 CASSPYTGTGVSYEQYF TGTGCCAGCAGTCCCTACACCGGGACAGGGGTCTCCTACGAGCAGTACTTC
TRBJ1-4 NA many TRBV29-1 CSVEWGQGRDGNEKLFF TGCAGCGTTGAATGGGGCCAGGGCAGGGACGGGAATGAAAAACTGTTTTTT
TRBJ2-5 NA few TRBV6-1 CASSLTSYQETQYF TGTGCCAGCAGCTTAACATCGTACCAAGAGACCCAGTACTTC
TRBJ1-2 NA NA TRBV19 CASRLAGHTGEYGYTF TGTGCCAGTAGGCTAGCGGGACACACCGGGGAGTATGGCTACACCTTC
TRBJ2-5 NA once TRBV2 CASSEPGAVGETQYF TGTGCCAGCAGTGAACCGGGTGCGGTAGGGGAGACCCAGTACTTC
TRBJ1-6 TRBD1 many TRBV2 CASNRRTGGGSPLHF TGTGCCAGCAATAGAAGGACAGGGGGCGGTTCACCCCTCCACTTT
TRBJ1-1 NA NA TRBV9 CASSVSGHGFTEAFF TGTGCCAGCAGCGTTTCCGGGCACGGGTTCACTGAAGCTTTCTTT
TRBJ1-2 NA many TRBV14 CASSTNRWNLGYTF TGTGCCAGCAGCACCAACCGCTGGAATCTTGGCTACACCTTC
TRBJ1-2 TRBD1 many TRBV25-1 CASSDVSGGYGYTF TGTGCCAGCAGTGATGTTTCAGGGGGTTATGGCTACACCTTC
TRBJ1-6 NA many TRBV7-8 CASSLLEGDSLVSPLHF TGTGCCAGCAGCTTATTAGAAGGTGACAGTCTAGTTTCACCCCTCCACTTT
TRBJ2-7 NA NA TRBV7-9 CASSLGHVENYEQYF TGTGCCAGCAGCCTGGGCCACGTCGAAAACTACGAGCAGTACTTC
TRBJ1-2 NA NA TRBV10-2 CASSTAGVNYGYTF TGCGCCAGCAGCACCGCTGGAGTTAACTATGGCTACACCTTC
TRBJ1-4 TRBD1 NA TRBV10-3 CAISEDRVEKLFF TGTGCCATCAGTGAAGACAGGGTTGAAAAACTGTTTTTT
TRBJ1-6 NA NA TRBV15 CATSRDPGGNSPLHF TGTGCCACCAGCAGAGATCCGGGGGGAAATTCACCCCTCCACTTT
TRBJ2-7 NA NA TRBV10-3 CAISEEVSSEQYF TGTGCCATCAGTGAAGAGGTCTCAAGCGAGCAGTACTTC
TRBJ2-7 TRBD2 few TRBV20-1 CSANEWTSAYGSYEQYF TGCAGTGCTAACGAATGGACTAGCGCGTACGGCTCCTACGAGCAGTACTTC
TRBJ2-7 TRBD1 NA TRBV7-8 CAGSFRDRATYEQYF TGTGCCGGCAGCTTCCGGGACAGGGCGACTTACGAGCAGTACTTC
TRBJ2-7 NA NA TRBV5-1 CASSVTTYEQYF TGCGCCAGCAGCGTGACCACTTACGAGCAGTACTTC